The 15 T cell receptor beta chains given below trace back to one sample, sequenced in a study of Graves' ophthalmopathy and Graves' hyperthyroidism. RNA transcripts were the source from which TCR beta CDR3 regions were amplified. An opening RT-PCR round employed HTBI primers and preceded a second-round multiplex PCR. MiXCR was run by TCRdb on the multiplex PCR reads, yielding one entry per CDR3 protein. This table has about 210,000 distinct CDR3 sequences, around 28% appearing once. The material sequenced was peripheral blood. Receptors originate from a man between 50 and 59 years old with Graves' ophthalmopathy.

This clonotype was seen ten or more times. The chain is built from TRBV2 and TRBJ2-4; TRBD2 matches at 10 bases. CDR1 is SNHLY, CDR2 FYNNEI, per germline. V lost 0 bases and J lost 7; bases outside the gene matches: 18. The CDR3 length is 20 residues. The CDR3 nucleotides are TGTGCCAGCAGTGAAGCCGGCCCCGGACTAGCGGTTGGAAGGGGTAACATTCAGTACTTC. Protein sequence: CASSEAGPGLAVGRGNIQYF.

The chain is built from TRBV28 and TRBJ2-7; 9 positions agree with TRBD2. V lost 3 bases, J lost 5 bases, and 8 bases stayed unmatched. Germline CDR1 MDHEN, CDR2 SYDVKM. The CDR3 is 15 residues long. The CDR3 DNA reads TGTGCCAGCAGTTTCCCCGGGACTAGCTTCAACGAGCAGTACTTC. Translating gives CASSFPGTSFNEQYF.

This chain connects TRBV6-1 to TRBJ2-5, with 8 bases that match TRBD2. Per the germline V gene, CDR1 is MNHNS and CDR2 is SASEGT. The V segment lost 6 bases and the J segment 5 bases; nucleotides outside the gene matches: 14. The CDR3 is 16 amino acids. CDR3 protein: CASRARAGVYGETQYF. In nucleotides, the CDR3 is TGTGCCAGCAGAGCCAGAGCGGGAGTATACGGCGAGACCCAGTACTTC.

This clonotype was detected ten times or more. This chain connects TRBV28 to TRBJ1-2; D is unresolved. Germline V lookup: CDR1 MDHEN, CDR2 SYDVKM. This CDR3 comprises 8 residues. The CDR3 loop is CKDVGYTF. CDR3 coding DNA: TGTAAGGATGTGGGCTACACCTTC.

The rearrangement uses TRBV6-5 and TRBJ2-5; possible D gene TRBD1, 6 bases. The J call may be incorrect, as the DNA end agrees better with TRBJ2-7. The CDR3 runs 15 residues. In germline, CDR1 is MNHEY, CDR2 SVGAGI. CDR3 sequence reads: CASSLLDSGSYEQYF. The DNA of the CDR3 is TGTGCCAGCAGTTTGTTGGACAGCGGCTCCTACGAGCAGTACTTC.

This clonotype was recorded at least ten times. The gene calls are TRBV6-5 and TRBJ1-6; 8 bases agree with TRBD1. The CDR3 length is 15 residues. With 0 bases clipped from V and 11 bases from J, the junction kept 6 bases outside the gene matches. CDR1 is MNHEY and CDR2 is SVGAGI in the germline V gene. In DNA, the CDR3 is TGTGCCAGCAGTTACTCGAGGGGACAGGCCACACCCCTCCACTTT. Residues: CASSYSRGQATPLHF.

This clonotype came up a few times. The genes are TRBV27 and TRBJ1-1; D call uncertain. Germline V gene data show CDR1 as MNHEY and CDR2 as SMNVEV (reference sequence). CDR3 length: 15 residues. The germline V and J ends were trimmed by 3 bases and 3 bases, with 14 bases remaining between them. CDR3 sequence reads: CASSFLGFGDTEAFF. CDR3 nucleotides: TGTGCCAGCAGTTTTTTAGGGTTTGGGGACACTGAAGCTTTCTTT.

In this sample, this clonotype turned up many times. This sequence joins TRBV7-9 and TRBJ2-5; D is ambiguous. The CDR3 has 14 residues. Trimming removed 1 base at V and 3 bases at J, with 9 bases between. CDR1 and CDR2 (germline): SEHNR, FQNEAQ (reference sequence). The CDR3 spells CASSLVQAKETQYF. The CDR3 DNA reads TGTGCCAGCAGCTTAGTTCAGGCCAAAGAGACCCAGTACTTC.

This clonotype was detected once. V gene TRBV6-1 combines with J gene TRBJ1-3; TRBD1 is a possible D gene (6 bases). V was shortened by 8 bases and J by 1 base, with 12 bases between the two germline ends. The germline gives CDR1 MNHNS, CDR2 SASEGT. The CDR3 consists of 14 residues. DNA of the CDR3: TGTGCCAGCCCCAGGGGTCAGTCTGGAAACACCATATATTTT. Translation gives CASPRGQSGNTIYF.

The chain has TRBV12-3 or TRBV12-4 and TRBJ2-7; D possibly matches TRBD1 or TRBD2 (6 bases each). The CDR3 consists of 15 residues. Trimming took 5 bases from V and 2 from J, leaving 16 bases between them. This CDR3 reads CASSPGGQAPYEQYF. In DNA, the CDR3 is TGTGCCAGCAGTCCCGGGGGACAAGCTCCCTACGAGCAGTACTTC.

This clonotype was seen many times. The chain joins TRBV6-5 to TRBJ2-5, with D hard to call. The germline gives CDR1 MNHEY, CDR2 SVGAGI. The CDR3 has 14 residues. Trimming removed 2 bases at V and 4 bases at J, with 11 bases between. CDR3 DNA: TGTGCCAGCAGTTACAACAGAGGTGCAGAGACCCAGTACTTC. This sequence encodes CASSYNRGAETQYF.

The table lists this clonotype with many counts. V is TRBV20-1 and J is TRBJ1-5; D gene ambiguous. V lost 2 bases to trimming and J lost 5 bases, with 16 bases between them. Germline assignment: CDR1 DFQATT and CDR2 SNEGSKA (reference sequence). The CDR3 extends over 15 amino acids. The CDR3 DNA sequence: TGCAGTGCTAGATACGGAGAGGGAAGGTATCAGCCCCAGCATTTT. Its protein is CSARYGEGRYQPQHF.

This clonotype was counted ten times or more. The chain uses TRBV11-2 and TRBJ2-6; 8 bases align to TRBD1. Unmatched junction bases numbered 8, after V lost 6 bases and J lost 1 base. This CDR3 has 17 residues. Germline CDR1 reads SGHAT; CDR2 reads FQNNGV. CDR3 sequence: CASSRGTGISGANVLTF. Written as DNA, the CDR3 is TGTGCCAGCAGTCGAGGGACAGGAATATCTGGGGCCAACGTCCTGACTTTC.

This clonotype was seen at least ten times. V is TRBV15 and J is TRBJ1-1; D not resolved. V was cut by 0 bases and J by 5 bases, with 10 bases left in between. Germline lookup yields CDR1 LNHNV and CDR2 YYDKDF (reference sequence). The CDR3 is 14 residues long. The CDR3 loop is CATSRDQVRTEAFF. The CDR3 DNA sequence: TGTGCCACCAGCAGAGACCAAGTAAGGACTGAAGCTTTCTTT. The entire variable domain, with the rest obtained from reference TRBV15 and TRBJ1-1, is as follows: DAMVIQNPRYQVTQFGKPVTLSCSQTLNHNVMYWYQQKSSQAPKLLFHYYDKDFNNEADTPDNFQSRRPNTSFCFLDIRSPGLGDTAMYLCATSRDQVRTEAFFGQGTRLTVV.

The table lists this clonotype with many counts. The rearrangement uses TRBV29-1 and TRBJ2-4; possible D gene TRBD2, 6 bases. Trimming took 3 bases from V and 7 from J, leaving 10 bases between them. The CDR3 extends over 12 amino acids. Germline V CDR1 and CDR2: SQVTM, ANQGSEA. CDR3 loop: CSVDDGGNIQYF. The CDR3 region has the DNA TGCAGCGTTGATGACGGAGGGAACATTCAGTACTTC.